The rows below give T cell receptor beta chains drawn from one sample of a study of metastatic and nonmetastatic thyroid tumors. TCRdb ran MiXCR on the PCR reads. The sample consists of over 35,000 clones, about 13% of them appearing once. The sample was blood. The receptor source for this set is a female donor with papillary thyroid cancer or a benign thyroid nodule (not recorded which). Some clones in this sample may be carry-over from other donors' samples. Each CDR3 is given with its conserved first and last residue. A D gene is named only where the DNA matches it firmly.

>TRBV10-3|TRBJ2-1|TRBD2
CAINGGEGVGYNEQFF
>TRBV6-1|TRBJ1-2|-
CASTRAARGGYTF
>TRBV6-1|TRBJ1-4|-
CASSLRQPSNEKLFF
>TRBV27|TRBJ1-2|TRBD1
CASSLGPPGQGSSGYTF
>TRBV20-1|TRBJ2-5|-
CSAHSGIATGETQYF
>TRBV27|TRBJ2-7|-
CASSLSPGLSSYEQYF
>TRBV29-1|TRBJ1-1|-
CSVALFTEAFF
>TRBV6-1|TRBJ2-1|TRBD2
CASRPPGTINNEQFF
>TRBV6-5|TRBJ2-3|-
CASSYSRTVSTDTQYF
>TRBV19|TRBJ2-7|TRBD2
CASRRGSGSYEQYF
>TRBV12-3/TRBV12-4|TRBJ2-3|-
CASSYTSADTQYF
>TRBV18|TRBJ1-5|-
CASSPPAGSGQPQHF
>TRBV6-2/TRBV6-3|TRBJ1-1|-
CASSYDRGETVAFF
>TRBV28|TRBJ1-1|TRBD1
CASSYEDRGVNTEAFF
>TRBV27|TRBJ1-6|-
CASSFLGSPLHF
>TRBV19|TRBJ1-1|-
CASSIDQAGNTEAFF
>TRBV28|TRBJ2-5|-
CASSPGRLAGGGVETQYF
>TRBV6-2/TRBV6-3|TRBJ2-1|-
CASSYPSLAINEQFF
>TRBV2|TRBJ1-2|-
CASYDGERYGYTF
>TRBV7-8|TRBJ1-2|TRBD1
CASSSGQGGYGYTF
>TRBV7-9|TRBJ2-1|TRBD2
CARGAGASNEQFF
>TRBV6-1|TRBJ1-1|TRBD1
CASNQGVFGMNTEAFF
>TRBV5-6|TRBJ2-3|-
CASSLGTVATITDTQYF
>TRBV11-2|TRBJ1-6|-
CASSPRTAMNSPLHF
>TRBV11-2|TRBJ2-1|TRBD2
CASSPQGRLAGTYNEQFF
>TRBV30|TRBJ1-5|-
CAWSVSRAQPQHF
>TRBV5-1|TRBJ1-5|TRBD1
CASSPGQGNNQPQHF
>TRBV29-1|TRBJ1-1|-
CSGGRTTEAFF
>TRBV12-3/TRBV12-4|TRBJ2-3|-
CASSPAYEQYF
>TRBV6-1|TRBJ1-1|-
CASTTPAGGVGSTEAFF
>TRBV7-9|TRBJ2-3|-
CASSPPSGAPPQYF
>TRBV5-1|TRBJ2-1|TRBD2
CASQPIAGGVNEQFF
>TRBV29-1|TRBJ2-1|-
CSVEEGGEFF
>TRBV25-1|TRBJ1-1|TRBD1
CASSLTGGTEAFF
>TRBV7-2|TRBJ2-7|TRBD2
CASSLGTSAYEQYF